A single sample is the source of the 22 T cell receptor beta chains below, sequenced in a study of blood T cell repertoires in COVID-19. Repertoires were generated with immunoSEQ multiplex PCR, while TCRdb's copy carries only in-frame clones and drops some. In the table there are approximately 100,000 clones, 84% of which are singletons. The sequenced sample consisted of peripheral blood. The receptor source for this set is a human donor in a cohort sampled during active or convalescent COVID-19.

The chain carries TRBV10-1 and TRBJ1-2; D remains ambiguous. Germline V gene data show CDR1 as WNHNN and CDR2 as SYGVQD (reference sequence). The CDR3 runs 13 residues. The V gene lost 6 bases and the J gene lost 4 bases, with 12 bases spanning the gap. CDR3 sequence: CASSTCSFYGYTF. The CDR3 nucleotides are TGCGCCAGCAGCACATGTTCCTTCTATGGCTACACCTTC.

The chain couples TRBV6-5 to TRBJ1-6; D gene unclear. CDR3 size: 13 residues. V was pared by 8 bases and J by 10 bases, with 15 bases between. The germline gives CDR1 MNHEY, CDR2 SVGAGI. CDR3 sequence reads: CASGAGNESPLHF. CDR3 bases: TGTGCCAGCGGCGCGGGAAACGAATCACCCCTCCACTTT.

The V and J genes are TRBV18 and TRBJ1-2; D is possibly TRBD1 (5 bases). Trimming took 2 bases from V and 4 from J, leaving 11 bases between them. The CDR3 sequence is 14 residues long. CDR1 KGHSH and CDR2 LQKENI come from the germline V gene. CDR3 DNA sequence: TGTGCCAGCTCACCAAGCAGGGATTTCTATGGCTACACCTTC. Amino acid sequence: CASSPSRDFYGYTF.

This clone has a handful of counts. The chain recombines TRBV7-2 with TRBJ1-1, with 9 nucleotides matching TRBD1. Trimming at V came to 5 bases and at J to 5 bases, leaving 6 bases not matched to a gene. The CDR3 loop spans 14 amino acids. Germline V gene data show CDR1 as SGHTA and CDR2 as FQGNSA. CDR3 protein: CASSARQGGTEAFF. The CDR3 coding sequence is TGTGCCAGCAGCGCGAGACAGGGGGGGACTGAAGCTTTCTTT.

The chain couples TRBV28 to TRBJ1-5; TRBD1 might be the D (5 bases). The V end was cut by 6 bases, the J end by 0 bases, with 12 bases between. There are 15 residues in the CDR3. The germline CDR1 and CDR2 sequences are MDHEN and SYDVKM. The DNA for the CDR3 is TGTGCCAGCAGCGACCCTGACAGTAGCAATCAGCCCCAGCATTTT. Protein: CASSDPDSSNQPQHF.

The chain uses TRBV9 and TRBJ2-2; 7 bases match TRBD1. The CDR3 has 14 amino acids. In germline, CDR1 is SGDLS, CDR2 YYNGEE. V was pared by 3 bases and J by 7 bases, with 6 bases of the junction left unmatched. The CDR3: CASSARQGIGELFF. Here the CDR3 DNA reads TGTGCCAGCAGCGCCAGACAGGGTATCGGGGAGCTGTTTTTT. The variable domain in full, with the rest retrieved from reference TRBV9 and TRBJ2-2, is DSGVTQTPKHLITATGQRVTLRCSPRSGDLSVYWYQQSLDQGLQFLIQYYNGEERAKGNILERFSAQQFPDLHSELNLSSLELGDSALYFCASSARQGIGELFFGEGSRLTVL.

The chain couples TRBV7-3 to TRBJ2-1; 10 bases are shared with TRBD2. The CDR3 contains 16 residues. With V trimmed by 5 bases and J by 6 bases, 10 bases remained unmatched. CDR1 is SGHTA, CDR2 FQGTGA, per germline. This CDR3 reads CASSLLAGDPANEQFF. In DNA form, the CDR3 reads TGTGCCAGCAGCCTGCTAGCGGGGGATCCAGCCAATGAGCAGTTCTTC.

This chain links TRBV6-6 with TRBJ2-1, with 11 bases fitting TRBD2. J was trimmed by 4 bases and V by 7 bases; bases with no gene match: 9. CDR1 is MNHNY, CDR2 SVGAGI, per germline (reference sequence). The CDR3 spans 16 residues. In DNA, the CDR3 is TGTGCCAGCACCTCCGACGGGACTAGCGGTTACAATGAGCAGTTCTTC. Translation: CASTSDGTSGYNEQFF.

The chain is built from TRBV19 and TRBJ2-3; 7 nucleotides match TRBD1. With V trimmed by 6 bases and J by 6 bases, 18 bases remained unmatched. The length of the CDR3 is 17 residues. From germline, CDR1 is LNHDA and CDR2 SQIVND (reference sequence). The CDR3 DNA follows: TGTGCCAGTAGCCTGGGTGTAGGGACAGTTAAAGCGGATACGCAGTATTTT. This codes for CASSLGVGTVKADTQYF.

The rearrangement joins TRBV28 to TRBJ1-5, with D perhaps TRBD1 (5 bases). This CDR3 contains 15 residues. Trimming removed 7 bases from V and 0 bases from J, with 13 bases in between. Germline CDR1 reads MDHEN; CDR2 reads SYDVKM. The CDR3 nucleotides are TGTGCCAGCAACTTGGGGGGTTATAGCAATCAGCCCCAGCATTTT. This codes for CASNLGGYSNQPQHF. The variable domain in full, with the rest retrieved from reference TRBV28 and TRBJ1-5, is DVKVTQSSRYLVKRTGEKVFLECVQDMDHENMFWYRQDPGLGLRLIYFSYDVKMKEKGDIPEGYSVSREKKERFSLILESASTNQTSMYLCASNLGGYSNQPQHFGDGTRLSIL.

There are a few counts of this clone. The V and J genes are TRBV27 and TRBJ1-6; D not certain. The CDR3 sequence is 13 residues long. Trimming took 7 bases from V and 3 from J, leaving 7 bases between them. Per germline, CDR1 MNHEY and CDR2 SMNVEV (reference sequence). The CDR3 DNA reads TGTGCCAGCATGGCTGACTATAATTCACCCCTCCACTTT. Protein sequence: CASMADYNSPLHF.

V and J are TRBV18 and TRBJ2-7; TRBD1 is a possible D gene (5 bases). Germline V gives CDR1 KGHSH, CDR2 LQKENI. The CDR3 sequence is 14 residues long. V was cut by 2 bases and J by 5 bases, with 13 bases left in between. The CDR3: CASSPGHQGNEQYF. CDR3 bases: TGTGCCAGCTCACCAGGTCACCAGGGCAACGAGCAGTACTTC. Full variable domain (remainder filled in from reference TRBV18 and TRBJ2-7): NAGVMQNPRHLVRRRGQEARLRCSPMKGHSHVYWYRQLPEEGLKFMVYLQKENIIDESGMPKERFSAEFPKEGPSILRIQQVVRGDSAAYFCASSPGHQGNEQYFGPGTRLTVT.

CDR3 nucleotide sequence: TGCGCCAGCAGTTACTCGTCTTCCATAGAGCGGGGGGGCCTGTACTTC. This gives the protein CASSYSSSIERGGLYF. The chain links TRBV5-1 to TRBJ2-7, with TRBD2 identical over 10 bases. With 5 bases clipped from V and 12 bases from J, the junction kept 20 bases outside the gene matches. CDR3 length: 16 amino acids. In germline, CDR1 is SGHRS, CDR2 YFSETQ.

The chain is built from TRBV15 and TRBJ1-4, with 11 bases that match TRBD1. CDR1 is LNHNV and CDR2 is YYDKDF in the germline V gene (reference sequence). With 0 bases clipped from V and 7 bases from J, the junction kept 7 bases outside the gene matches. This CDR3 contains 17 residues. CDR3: CATSRDGQGAFGEKLFF. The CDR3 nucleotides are TGTGCCACCAGCAGAGATGGACAGGGGGCTTTCGGTGAAAAACTGTTTTTT.

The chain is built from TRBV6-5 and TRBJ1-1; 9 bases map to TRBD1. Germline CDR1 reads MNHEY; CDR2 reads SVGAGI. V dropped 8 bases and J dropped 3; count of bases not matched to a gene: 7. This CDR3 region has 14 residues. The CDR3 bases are TGTGCCAGCGGAACAGGGGGCGGTTACACTGAAGCTTTCTTT. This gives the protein CASGTGGGYTEAFF.

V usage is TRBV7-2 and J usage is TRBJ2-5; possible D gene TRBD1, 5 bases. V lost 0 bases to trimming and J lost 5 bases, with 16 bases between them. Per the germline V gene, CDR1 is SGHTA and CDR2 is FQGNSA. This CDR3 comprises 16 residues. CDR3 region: CASSLAIGARRETQYF. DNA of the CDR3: TGTGCCAGCAGCTTAGCTATTGGGGCTCGACGGGAGACCCAGTACTTC.

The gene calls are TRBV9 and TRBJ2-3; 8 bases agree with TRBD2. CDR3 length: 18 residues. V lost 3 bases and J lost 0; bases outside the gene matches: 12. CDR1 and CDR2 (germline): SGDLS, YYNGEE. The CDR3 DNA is TGTGCCAGCAGCGAGGGGACTAGGAAAGAATTTAGCACAGATACGCAGTATTTT. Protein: CASSEGTRKEFSTDTQYF.

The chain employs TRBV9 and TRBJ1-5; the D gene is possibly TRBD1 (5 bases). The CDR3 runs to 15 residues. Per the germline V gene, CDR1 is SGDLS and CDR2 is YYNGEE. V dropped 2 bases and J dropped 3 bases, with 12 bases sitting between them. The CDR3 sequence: CASSVTGIYNQPQHF. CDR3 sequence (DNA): TGTGCCAGCAGCGTTACAGGAATCTACAATCAGCCCCAGCATTTT.

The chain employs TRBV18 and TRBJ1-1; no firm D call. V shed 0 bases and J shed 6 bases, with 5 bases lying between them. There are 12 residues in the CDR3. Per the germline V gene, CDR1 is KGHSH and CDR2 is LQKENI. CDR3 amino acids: CASSPPSSEAFF. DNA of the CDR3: TGTGCCAGCTCACCACCGTCCTCTGAAGCTTTCTTT.

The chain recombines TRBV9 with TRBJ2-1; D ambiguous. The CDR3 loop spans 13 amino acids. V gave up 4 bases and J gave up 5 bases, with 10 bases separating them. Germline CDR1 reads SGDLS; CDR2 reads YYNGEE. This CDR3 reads CASSQYLNNEQFF. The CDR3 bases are TGTGCCAGCAGCCAGTACCTGAACAATGAGCAGTTCTTC.

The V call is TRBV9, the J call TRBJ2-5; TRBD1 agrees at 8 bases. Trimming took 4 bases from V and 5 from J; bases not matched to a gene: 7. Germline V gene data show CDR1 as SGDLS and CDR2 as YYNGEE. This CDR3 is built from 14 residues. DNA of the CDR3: TGTGCCAGCAGCAAAGCAGGGGGCTTGGAGACCCAGTACTTC. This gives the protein CASSKAGGLETQYF.

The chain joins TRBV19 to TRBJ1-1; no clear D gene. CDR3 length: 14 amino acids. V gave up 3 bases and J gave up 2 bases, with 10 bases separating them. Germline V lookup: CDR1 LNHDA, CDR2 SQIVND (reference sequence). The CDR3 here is CASSIRQVNTEAFF. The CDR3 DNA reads TGTGCCAGTAGTATTAGGCAGGTCAACACTGAAGCTTTCTTT. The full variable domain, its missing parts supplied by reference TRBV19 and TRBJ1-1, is DGGITQSPKYLFRKEGQNVTLSCEQNLNHDAMYWYRQDPGQGLRLIYYSQIVNDFQKGDIAEGYSVSREKKESFPLTVTSAQKNPTAFYLCASSIRQVNTEAFFGQGTRLTVV.